These T cell receptor beta chains were read from a single sample in a study of T cell responses to AZD1222 COVID-19 vaccine. Produced via immunoSEQ multiplex PCR; TCRdb's table is partial and in-frame only. The data hold 80,000 to 95,000 clones, with 85% to 90% observed a single time. The source was peripheral blood, collected on day 0 of AZD1222 vaccination. These receptors all come from an adult in good health. CDR3s include the opening cysteine and the closing phenylalanine or tryptophan. The order of the fields is J gene, clone size, D gene, V gene, CDR3 DNA, CDR3 protein. D genes are given only for firm matches. A clone size is listed for some rows: how often the clone was seen (once, few, many), or a class if it is expanded.

TRBJ2-3,NA,NA,TRBV7-9,TGTGCCAGCAGCTTGAGGTGGGATACGCAGTATTTT,CASSLRWDTQYF
TRBJ1-2,NA,TRBD1,TRBV12-3/TRBV12-4,TGTGCCAGCAGCGAAGGACAGGGCTATGGCTACACCTTC,CASSEGQGYGYTF
TRBJ1-2,NA,TRBD1,TRBV19,TGTGCCAGTAGTAAGCAACAGGGGCACTATGGCTACACCTTC,CASSKQQGHYGYTF
TRBJ2-3,NA,TRBD2,TRBV7-9,TGTGCCAGCAGCCCGAGCGGGGGCACAGATACGCAGTATTTT,CASSPSGGTDTQYF
TRBJ1-1,NA,NA,TRBV29-1,TGCAGCGTTGAGGGACAGAACACTGAAGCTTTCTTT,CSVEGQNTEAFF
TRBJ2-2,NA,TRBD1,TRBV14,TGTGCCAGCAGCCTTAACAGGGGGCTGGACGGGGAGCTGTTTTTT,CASSLNRGLDGELFF
TRBJ1-5,NA,TRBD1,TRBV7-9,TGTGCCAGCAGGAGGGACAGGGATCAGCCCCAGCATTTT,CASRRDRDQPQHF
TRBJ1-4,NA,NA,TRBV15,TGTGCCACCAGTTTCCATCGGACGGGAAATGAAAAACTGTTTTTT,CATSFHRTGNEKLFF
TRBJ1-5,once,TRBD1,TRBV27,TGTGCCAGCAGTCCCATATCAACAGGGGGCGGTGGGAATCAGCCCCAGCATTTT,CASSPISTGGGGNQPQHF
TRBJ2-5,NA,NA,TRBV11-2,TGTGCCAGCAGCTCGTGGACAGATAAAGAGACCCAGTACTTC,CASSSWTDKETQYF
TRBJ2-1,NA,TRBD1,TRBV5-1,TGCGCCAGCAGCTTGGGGGGACAGGGCAATGAGCAGTTCTTC,CASSLGGQGNEQFF
TRBJ1-2,NA,NA,TRBV3-1/TRBV3-2,TGTGCCAGCAGCCAAGAGTGGAGCCGGCGGGTCACCTATGGCTACACCTTC,CASSQEWSRRVTYGYTF
TRBJ2-4,few,TRBD1,TRBV11-3,TGTGCCAGCAGCTTAAGGGGGACAGGGGGAAACATTCAGTACTTC,CASSLRGTGGNIQYF
TRBJ2-4,NA,TRBD2,TRBV2,TGTGCCAGCAGATTGCTAGCGGTTGTAAACATTCAGTACTTC,CASRLLAVVNIQYF
TRBJ2-5,NA,NA,TRBV6-5,TGTGCCAGCAGTTACGACAGCCAAGAGACCCAGTACTTC,CASSYDSQETQYF
TRBJ2-2,NA,NA,TRBV5-1,TGCGCCAGCAGCTTGTTGTTAGCGGCTACCGGGGAGCTGTTTTTT,CASSLLLAATGELFF
TRBJ2-7,NA,TRBD2,TRBV11-2,TGTGCCAGCAGCTTAGGCCCAGCGGGGGCCCTCTCCTACGAGCAGTACTTC,CASSLGPAGALSYEQYF
TRBJ1-6,NA,NA,TRBV28,TGTGCCAGCATAGGGGGGGGTAATTCACCCCTCCACTTT,CASIGGGNSPLHF
TRBJ1-1,NA,NA,TRBV6-2/TRBV6-3,TGTGCCAGCAGTTACGAGGAGGACACGAACACTGAAGCTTTCTTT,CASSYEEDTNTEAFF
TRBJ2-2,NA,NA,TRBV18,TGTGCCAGCTCACCAAGGGGAACCGGGGAGCTGTTTTTT,CASSPRGTGELFF
TRBJ1-4,many,TRBD1,TRBV6-5,TGTGCCAGCGGCCAGACAGGGGAGATTGAAAAACTGTTTTTT,CASGQTGEIEKLFF
TRBJ2-7,NA,NA,TRBV29-1,TGCAGCGTTGAATTAGTAGCCTACGAGCAGTACTTC,CSVELVAYEQYF
TRBJ1-1,NA,NA,TRBV19,TGTGCCAGTAGGTTGGGTTCTACTATGAACACTGAAGCTTTCTTT,CASRLGSTMNTEAFF
TRBJ2-2,NA,NA,TRBV6-5,TGTGCCAGCAGCCACGGACAATACACCGGGGAGCTGTTTTTT,CASSHGQYTGELFF
TRBJ2-3,NA,NA,TRBV6-4,TGTGCCAGCAGTGACGCCGGGGGCGCAGATACGCAGTATTTT,CASSDAGGADTQYF
TRBJ1-6,NA,NA,TRBV3-1/TRBV3-2,TGTGCCAGCAGCCAAGATAAAGGGTACGGGAATTCACCCCTCCACTTT,CASSQDKGYGNSPLHF
TRBJ1-4,NA,NA,TRBV18,TGTGCCAGCTCACCACCTGAACAGACCTATGAAAAACTGTTTTTT,CASSPPEQTYEKLFF
TRBJ1-1,NA,NA,TRBV11-2,TGTGCCAGCAGCTTCCCTGGCAACACTGAAGCTTTCTTT,CASSFPGNTEAFF
TRBJ1-1,NA,NA,TRBV7-9,TGTGCCAGCAGCTACCGAGGGAGTCGTTTGAACACTGAAGCTTTCTTT,CASSYRGSRLNTEAFF
TRBJ2-7,NA,TRBD1,TRBV6-2/TRBV6-3,TGTGCCAGCAGCCCTAAGGTGGGGACAGGGTTTGTGAGGGAGCAGTACTTC,CASSPKVGTGFVREQYF
TRBJ1-1,NA,NA,TRBV29-1,TGCAGCGTTGGTGATCAGCGCGGGATTGAAGCTTTCTTT,CSVGDQRGIEAFF
TRBJ1-6,NA,NA,TRBV7-6,TGTGCCAGCAGCTTAGCTCAGGGTGTGAGTTCACCCCTCCACTTT,CASSLAQGVSSPLHF
TRBJ1-1,once,NA,TRBV13,TGTGCCAGCAGCTTACAGGGGAACACTGAAGCTTTCTTT,CASSLQGNTEAFF